One sample yielded the 28 T cell receptor beta chains listed below, sequenced in a study of blood T cell repertoires in COVID-19. TCRdb's table, derived via immunoSEQ multiplex PCR, lists solely in-frame clones and lacks some. This table holds around 280,000 clones, under 90% found once. The material sequenced was PBMCs or T cells enriched from blood (not recorded which). These receptors all stem from a woman aged 40 to 50 who had recovered from COVID-19.

This chain connects TRBV6-5 to TRBJ1-1, with D tentatively TRBD1 (6 bases). V gave up 4 bases and J gave up 1 base, with 10 bases separating them. Germline-derived CDR1 and CDR2 are MNHEY and SVGAGI. CDR3 size: 14 residues. As DNA, the CDR3 is TGTGCCAGCAGTTTGGGGACATCGAACACTGAAGCTTTCTTT. It encodes CASSLGTSNTEAFF.

The chain recombines TRBV2 with TRBJ2-2; a possible D gene is TRBD2 (7 bases). This CDR3 region has 13 residues. Germline V CDR1 and CDR2: SNHLY, FYNNEI. Trimming cost V 6 bases and J 7 bases, with 12 bases left between them. The CDR3 reads CASRGGGHGELFF. The CDR3 DNA follows: TGTGCCAGCAGGGGCGGGGGACACGGGGAGCTGTTTTTT.

In this sample, this clone turned up once. This chain connects TRBV11-2 to TRBJ2-7, with D hard to call. The germline gives CDR1 SGHAT, CDR2 FQNNGV. The V gene lost 5 bases and the J gene lost 2 bases, with 10 bases spanning the gap. The CDR3 runs 13 residues. The CDR3 DNA sequence: TGTGCCAGCAGCCCCAGGTCCCCCTACGAGCAGTACTTC. Translation: CASSPRSPYEQYF.

The CDR3 nucleotides read TGCAGCGTAGCGGGAGGTTCCGAGACCCAGTACTTC. Translation: CSVAGGSETQYF. This chain connects TRBV29-1 to TRBJ2-5; 9 bases are a match to TRBD2. Germline V lookup: CDR1 SQVTM, CDR2 ANQGSEA. The CDR3 length is 12 residues. Losses at the gene ends were 6 bases for V and 5 bases for J; bases not matched to a gene: 4.

The chain joins TRBV5-1 to TRBJ2-1, with 7 bases aligning to TRBD1. The J segment lost 4 bases and the V segment lost 0 bases, leaving 4 bases of the junction unmatched. This CDR3 contains 15 residues. Germline values: CDR1 SGHRS, CDR2 YFSETQ. The chain's CDR3 is CASSLVQGSYNEQFF. The DNA of the CDR3 is TGCGCCAGCAGCTTGGTACAGGGGTCGTACAATGAGCAGTTCTTC.

As DNA, the CDR3 is TGTGCCAGCAGCCAAGAAGCGGGGGGATTGGGTACGCAGTATTTT. It yields the protein CASSQEAGGLGTQYF. The chain combines TRBV14 with TRBJ2-3; TRBD2 matches 9 bases. The CDR3 is 15 amino acids. In germline, CDR1 is SGHDN, CDR2 FVKESK. With V trimmed by 0 bases and J by 8 bases, 6 bases remained unmatched.

The V call is TRBV5-1, the J call TRBJ1-2; D call uncertain. Germline CDR1 SGHRS, CDR2 YFSETQ. Between the trimmed V and J ends, which lost 0 bases and 4 bases, there was a span of 10 bases. This CDR3 is built from 14 residues. The CDR3 sequence is CASSLDPQFYGYTF. DNA of the CDR3: TGCGCCAGCAGCTTGGATCCGCAGTTCTATGGCTACACCTTC.

This clone was detected only a few times. The chain employs TRBV5-6 and TRBJ2-5, with 13 bases lining up with TRBD2. Germline CDR1 is SGHDT and CDR2 is YYEEEE. With 4 bases clipped from V and 4 bases from J, the junction kept 4 bases outside the gene matches. The CDR3 spans 15 residues. Here the CDR3 reads CASSPGLAGRETQYF. CDR3 DNA sequence: TGTGCCAGCAGCCCGGGACTAGCGGGGCGAGAGACCCAGTACTTC.

The chain couples TRBV7-6 to TRBJ1-4; 8 bases fit TRBD1. Germline CDR1 is SGHVS and CDR2 is FNYEAQ. Trimming took 5 bases from V and 3 from J; bases not matched to a gene: 8. This CDR3 is built from 16 residues. CDR3 residues: CASSQRTGRANEKLFF. The CDR3 DNA sequence: TGTGCCAGCAGCCAACGGACAGGGCGGGCTAATGAAAAACTGTTTTTT.

The chain uses TRBV19 and TRBJ2-2, with 9 bases lining up with TRBD2. Germline lookup yields CDR1 LNHDA and CDR2 SQIVND (reference sequence). V lost 6 bases, J lost 4 bases, and 6 bases stayed unmatched. There are 15 residues in the CDR3. The CDR3 nucleotides are TGTGCCAGTAGGACGGGACTAGCAGGCACCGGGGAGCTGTTTTTT. Translating gives CASRTGLAGTGELFF.

The chain has TRBV6-1 and TRBJ2-3; D gene uncertain. Germline V gives CDR1 MNHNS, CDR2 SASEGT. The CDR3 is made up of 12 amino acids. V dropped 2 bases and J dropped 8 bases, with 8 bases sitting between them. The CDR3 region is CASSETQFTQYF. The CDR3 DNA follows: TGTGCCAGCAGTGAAACCCAGTTTACGCAGTATTTT.

The chain uses TRBV30 and TRBJ1-5; 7 nucleotides line up with TRBD1. From germline, CDR1 is GTSNPN and CDR2 SVGIG (reference sequence). The J segment lost 4 bases and the V segment lost 1 base, leaving 4 bases of the junction unmatched. The CDR3 totals 14 residues. The CDR3 nucleotides read TGTGCCTGGAGTGGCGAGGGGGCAAATCAGCCCCAGCATTTT. Protein product: CAWSGEGANQPQHF.

V usage is TRBV5-4 and J usage is TRBJ1-6; D might be TRBD1 (5 bases). CDR3 length equals 16 residues. Germline CDR1 SGHNT, CDR2 YYREEE (reference sequence). The V gene lost 4 bases and the J gene lost 7 bases, with 18 bases spanning the gap. The CDR3 DNA reads as TGTGCCAGCAGCCACCAATCAGGGTTGCCGAATTCACCCCTCCACTTT. It codes for CASSHQSGLPNSPLHF.

The V and J genes are TRBV6-5 and TRBJ1-5, with TRBD1 matching over 8 bases. With V trimmed by 0 bases and J by 4 bases, 2 bases remained unmatched. The CDR3 is made up of 15 amino acids. CDR1 MNHEY and CDR2 SVGAGI come from the germline V gene. The CDR3 nucleotides read TGTGCCAGCAGTTACTCGAACAGGGGGAATCAGCCCCAGCATTTT. Translation: CASSYSNRGNQPQHF.

This clone was detected ten times or more. The chain uses TRBV6-4 and TRBJ2-1; 11 bases are a match to TRBD1. Germline V gives CDR1 MRHNA, CDR2 SNTAGT. The CDR3 totals 15 residues. V was pared by 5 bases and J by 3 bases, with 3 bases of the junction left unmatched. This chain's CDR3 is CASSPGTGGYNEQFF. The CDR3 DNA sequence: TGTGCCAGCAGTCCCGGGACAGGGGGCTACAATGAGCAGTTCTTC.

The V gene is TRBV6-1, the J gene TRBJ1-2; D gene ambiguous. V gave up 2 bases and J gave up 5 bases, with 12 bases separating them. The germline gives CDR1 MNHNS, CDR2 SASEGT. The CDR3 has 14 amino acids. Here the CDR3 DNA reads TGTGCCAGCAGTGAAAATCTCCCGGGGTATGGCTACACCTTC. It encodes CASSENLPGYGYTF.

J is TRBJ1-6 and V is TRBV5-1, with D perhaps matching TRBD1 (6 bases). V was cut by 1 base and J by 7 bases, with 9 bases left in between. The V gene's germline CDR1 is SGHRS and CDR2 YFSETQ. The CDR3 totals 14 residues. In DNA form, the CDR3 reads TGCGCCAGCAGCTTGTCAGGGGACAATTCACCCCTCCACTTT. It specifies CASSLSGDNSPLHF.

The CDR3 loop is CASSQAQWDRRYGYTF. The CDR3 DNA reads TGCGCCAGCAGCCAGGCCCAGTGGGACAGACGCTATGGCTACACCTTC. This chain uses TRBV4-1 with TRBJ1-2, with 7 bases lining up with TRBD1. The J segment lost 4 bases and the V segment lost 3 bases, leaving 11 bases of the junction unmatched. The germline V gene has CDR1 MGHRA and CDR2 YSYEKL. The CDR3 is 16 residues long.

With regard to this clone: The sample has other DNA sequences that encode this CDR3 too. V usage is TRBV7-9 and J usage is TRBJ2-5; possibly TRBD2 for D (6 bases). V gave up 5 bases and J gave up 4 bases, with 14 bases separating them. The CDR3 has 14 residues. Germline V lookup: CDR1 SEHNR, CDR2 FQNEAQ (reference sequence). CDR3 amino acids: CASSPPAGRETQYF. The CDR3 coding sequence is TGTGCCAGCAGCCCACCGGCGGGGAGAGAGACCCAGTACTTC.

This clone showed up just once. The rearrangement links TRBV19 to TRBJ2-1; D possibly corresponds to TRBD1 (5 bases). V lost 7 bases to trimming and J lost 7 bases, with 14 bases between them. The germline gives CDR1 LNHDA, CDR2 SQIVND (reference sequence). The CDR3 is 13 amino acids. Here the CDR3 DNA reads TGTGCCAGTACCGAATTTAAGGGGAATGAGCAGTTCTTC. Its translation: CASTEFKGNEQFF.

V and J are TRBV15 and TRBJ2-2; 13 bases map to TRBD2. CDR1 and CDR2 from the germline V gene are LNHNV and YYDKDF (reference sequence). This CDR3 has 17 residues. Unmatched junction bases numbered 8, after V lost 5 bases and J lost 5 bases. The CDR3 here is CATSAGLAGVRTGELFF. The CDR3 region has the DNA TGTGCCACCAGCGCCGGACTAGCGGGAGTACGGACCGGGGAGCTGTTTTTT.

The J gene is TRBJ1-1, the V gene TRBV19, with 12 bases lining up with TRBD1. V gave up 8 bases and J gave up 11 bases; unmatched junction bases: 12. The CDR3 covers 14 residues. Germline CDR1 is LNHDA and CDR2 is SQIVND (reference sequence). For the CDR3, the DNA is TGTGCCAGTGGAGCCGGGACAGGGGGCTTAGTGGCTTTCTTT. Its protein product is CASGAGTGGLVAFF.

The V gene is TRBV6-5, the J gene TRBJ2-5; unclear D gene. V gave up 2 bases and J gave up 7 bases, with 11 bases separating them. The CDR3 covers 13 residues. Germline assignment: CDR1 MNHEY and CDR2 SVGAGI. CDR3 coding DNA: TGTGCCAGCAGTTACACCCCAGATGGGACCCAGTACTTC. Protein sequence: CASSYTPDGTQYF.

The V call is TRBV7-3, the J call TRBJ2-2, with D tentatively TRBD1 (6 bases). The germline gives CDR1 SGHTA, CDR2 FQGTGA. The CDR3 covers 13 residues. V lost 7 bases to trimming and J lost 4 bases, with 10 bases between them. CDR3 sequence: CASKGRGTGELFF. In DNA form, the CDR3 reads TGTGCCAGCAAGGGCAGGGGCACCGGGGAGCTGTTTTTT.

The chain couples TRBV9 to TRBJ2-1; 10 bases line up with TRBD2. The junction had 6 bases not matched to a gene; V was cut back by 3 bases and J by 6 bases. The germline CDR1 and CDR2 sequences are SGDLS and YYNGEE. The CDR3 sequence is 15 residues long. CDR3 protein: CASSAWTSGSNEQFF. The CDR3 DNA reads as TGTGCCAGCAGCGCTTGGACTAGCGGAAGCAATGAGCAGTTCTTC.

This clone was observed a handful of times. The chain recombines TRBV2 with TRBJ1-2, with 9 bases that match TRBD1. Trimming removed 3 bases from V and 2 bases from J; junction bases left unmatched: 10. This CDR3 has 17 residues. Germline lookup yields CDR1 SNHLY and CDR2 FYNNEI. CDR3 coding DNA: TGTGCCAGCAGTGAGGATTGGGACAGGGCACCAAACTATGGCTACACCTTC. Residues: CASSEDWDRAPNYGYTF.

This chain uses TRBV5-1 with TRBJ2-5; 12 positions agree with TRBD2. The junction had 8 bases not matched to a gene; V was cut back by 2 bases and J by 3 bases. CDR1 and CDR2 (germline): SGHRS, YFSETQ. CDR3 length: 17 amino acids. CDR3 residues: CASSFSLRLAGEETQYF. The CDR3 DNA follows: TGCGCCAGCAGCTTCTCCCTAAGACTAGCGGGAGAAGAGACCCAGTACTTC.

The chain combines TRBV4-1 with TRBJ1-3, with D possibly being TRBD1 (6 bases). CDR1 and CDR2 (germline): MGHRA, YSYEKL. The CDR3 is 15 amino acids. V was shortened by 2 bases and J by 2 bases, with 10 bases between the two germline ends. CDR3 protein: CASSQLQGTGNTIYF. CDR3 sequence (DNA): TGCGCCAGCAGCCAATTACAGGGAACTGGAAACACCATATATTTT.